Listed here are 5 T cell receptor beta chains from one sample, sequenced in a study of blood T cell repertoires in COVID-19. Only in-frame clones appear in the TCRdb table, and some are missing; sequencing was by immunoSEQ multiplex PCR. The repertoire consists of roughly 150,000 clones, with 70% to 90% occurring once and the leading ten covering 2% to 3%. Sequenced sample: peripheral blood. The receptors originated from an elderly woman with COVID-19, enrolled during active disease.

The V gene is TRBV7-3, the J gene TRBJ1-1, with no clear D. Trimming removed 2 bases from V and 1 base from J, with 11 bases in between. The germline V gene has CDR1 SGHTA and CDR2 FQGTGA. The CDR3 is 15 amino acids. CDR3 in amino acids: CASSLHGRGNTEAFF. DNA of the CDR3: TGTGCCAGCAGCTTACACGGCCGGGGGAACACTGAAGCTTTCTTT.

This clone was picked up a small number of times. The rearrangement joins TRBV27 to TRBJ1-6; D remains unclear. Trimming shortened V by 6 bases and J by 7 bases, and 13 bases separated the two germline ends. Germline loops: CDR1 MNHEY, CDR2 SMNVEV (reference sequence). The CDR3 extends over 14 amino acids. CDR3 in DNA: TGTGCCAGCAGCTCTCCCCCCGGGAATTCACCCCTCCACTTT. This encodes CASSSPPGNSPLHF.

The chain joins TRBV6-2 or TRBV6-3 to TRBJ2-5, with 8 bases that match TRBD1. V was pared by 5 bases and J by 0 bases, with 8 bases of the junction left unmatched. In germline, CDR1 is MNHEY, CDR2 SVGEGT. There are 16 residues in the CDR3. CDR3 amino acids: CASSHGQGPYQETQYF. The CDR3 region has the DNA TGTGCCAGCAGTCATGGACAGGGACCGTACCAAGAGACCCAGTACTTC.

The chain employs TRBV19 and TRBJ1-6; the match to TRBD1 covers 10 bases. CDR3 size: 16 residues. Trimming cost V 10 bases and J 8 bases; bases outside gene matches: 14. The germline CDR1 and CDR2 sequences are LNHDA and SQIVND (reference sequence). The CDR3 loop is CATSLGQGQGYSPLHF. Here the CDR3 DNA reads TGTGCCACCTCATTGGGACAGGGGCAAGGTTATTCACCCCTCCACTTT.

This chain joins TRBV6-5 and TRBJ2-7, with 12 bases aligning to TRBD2. The CDR3 length is 14 residues. J was trimmed by 3 bases and V by 7 bases; bases with no gene match: 4. CDR1 and CDR2 from the germline V gene are MNHEY and SVGAGI. In DNA, the CDR3 is TGTGCCAGCACCCGACTAGCGGGAGACTACGAGCAGTACTTC. Translation gives CASTRLAGDYEQYF.